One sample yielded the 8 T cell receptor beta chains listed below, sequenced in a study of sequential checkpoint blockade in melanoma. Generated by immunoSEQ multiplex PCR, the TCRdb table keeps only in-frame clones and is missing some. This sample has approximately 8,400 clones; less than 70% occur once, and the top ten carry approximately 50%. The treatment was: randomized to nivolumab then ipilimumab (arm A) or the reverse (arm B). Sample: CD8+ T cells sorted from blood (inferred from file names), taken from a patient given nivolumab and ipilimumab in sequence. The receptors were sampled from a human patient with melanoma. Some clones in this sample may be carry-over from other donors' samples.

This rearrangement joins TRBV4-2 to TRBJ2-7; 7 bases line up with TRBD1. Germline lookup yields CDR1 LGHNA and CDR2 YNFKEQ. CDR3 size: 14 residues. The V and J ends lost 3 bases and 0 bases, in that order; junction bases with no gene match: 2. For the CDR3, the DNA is TGTGCCAGCAGCCAGGGGGACAGCTCCTACGAGCAGTACTTC. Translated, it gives CASSQGDSSYEQYF.

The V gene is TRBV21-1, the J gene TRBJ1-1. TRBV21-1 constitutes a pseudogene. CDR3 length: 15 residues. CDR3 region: CASSNSEGLDTEAFF. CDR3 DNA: TGTGCCAGCAGCAACTCTGAGGGACTGGACACTGAAGCTTTCTTT.

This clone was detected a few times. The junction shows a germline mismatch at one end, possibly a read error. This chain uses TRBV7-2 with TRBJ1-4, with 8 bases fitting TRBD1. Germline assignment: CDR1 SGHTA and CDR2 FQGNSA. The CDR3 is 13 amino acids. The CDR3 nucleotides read TGCGCCAGCAGCTGGACAGGGAATGAAAAACTGTTTTTT. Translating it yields CASSWTGNEKLFF.

This chain's CDR3 is CASSPLRGAALYEQYF. Written as DNA, the CDR3 is TGTGCCAGCAGTCCCCTCCGGGGGGCGGCTCTATACGAGCAGTACTTC. The chain joins TRBV27 to TRBJ2-7, with TRBD2 as a possible D gene (7 bases). Germline CDR1 and CDR2: MNHEY and SMNVEV (reference sequence). Trimming cost V 5 bases and J 4 bases, with 21 bases left between them. The CDR3 runs 16 residues.

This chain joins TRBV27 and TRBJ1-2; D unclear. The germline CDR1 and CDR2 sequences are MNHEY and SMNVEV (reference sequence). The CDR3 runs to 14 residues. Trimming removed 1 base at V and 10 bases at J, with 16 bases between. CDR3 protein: CASSLYGPPGDYTF. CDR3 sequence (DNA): TGTGCCAGCAGTTTATATGGCCCGCCCGGGGACTACACCTTC.

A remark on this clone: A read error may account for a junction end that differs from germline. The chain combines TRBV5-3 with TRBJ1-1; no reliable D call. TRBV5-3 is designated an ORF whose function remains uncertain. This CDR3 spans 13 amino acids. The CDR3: CASSHSEGTEAFF. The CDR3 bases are TGCGCCAGCAGCCATTCAGAGGGAACTGAAGCTTTCTTT.

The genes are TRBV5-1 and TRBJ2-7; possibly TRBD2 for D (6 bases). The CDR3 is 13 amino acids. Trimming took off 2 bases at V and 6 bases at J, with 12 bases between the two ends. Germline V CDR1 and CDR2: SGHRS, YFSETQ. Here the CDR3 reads CASSFGAGSEQYF. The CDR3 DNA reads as TGCGCCAGCAGCTTTGGGGCGGGATCCGAGCAGTACTTC.

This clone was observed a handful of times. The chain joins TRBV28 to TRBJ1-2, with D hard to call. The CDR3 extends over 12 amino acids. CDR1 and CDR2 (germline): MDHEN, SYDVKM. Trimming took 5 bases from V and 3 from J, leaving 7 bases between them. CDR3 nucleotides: TGTGCCAGCAGTCCCGGGGACTATGGCTACACCTTC. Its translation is CASSPGDYGYTF.